The 23 T cell receptor beta chains given below trace back to one sample, sequenced in a study of blood T cell repertoires in COVID-19. Clones were read by immunoSEQ multiplex PCR, and TCRdb kept only the in-frame ones, dropping some. This repertoire shows some 94,000 clones, approximately 90% found once; its top ten account for around 19%. Sequenced input: peripheral blood. The receptors were sampled from a woman in her fifties or sixties with COVID-19, enrolled during active disease.

The chain is built from TRBV9 and TRBJ2-5; a possible D gene is TRBD2 (6 bases). V lost 0 bases to trimming and J lost 4 bases, with 13 bases between them. The CDR3 has 15 amino acids. The germline CDR1 and CDR2 sequences are SGDLS and YYNGEE. CDR3 sequence reads: CASSVGLVGGETQYF. CDR3 DNA: TGTGCCAGCAGCGTAGGCCTCGTCGGGGGAGAGACCCAGTACTTC.

The chain joins TRBV7-4 to TRBJ1-1; D is ambiguous. CDR1 SGHVT and CDR2 SQSDAQ come from the germline V gene. The CDR3 has 12 residues. Trimming removed 7 bases at V and 1 base at J, with 7 bases between. The CDR3 sequence is CASTTWNTEAFF. The CDR3 DNA reads as TGTGCCAGCACTACCTGGAACACTGAAGCTTTCTTT.

The chain joins TRBV19 to TRBJ1-6; 8 positions match TRBD1. V trimming: 3 bases; J trimming: 6 bases; junction bases outside the gene matches: 7. Germline CDR1 is LNHDA and CDR2 is SQIVND (reference sequence). This CDR3 is 16 amino acids long. CDR3 protein: CASSIAQGAGNSPLHF. CDR3 sequence (DNA): TGTGCCAGTAGTATTGCGCAGGGGGCAGGTAATTCACCCCTCCACTTT.

J is TRBJ2-3 and V is TRBV7-2, with TRBD2 identical over 9 bases. The CDR3 has 15 residues. Germline CDR1 and CDR2: SGHTA and FQGNSA. Trimming took 6 bases from V and 4 from J; bases not matched to a gene: 8. For the CDR3, the DNA is TGTGCCAGCAGTACGGGACTAGCAGGGGCAGATACGCAGTATTTT. This encodes CASSTGLAGADTQYF.

The V and J genes are TRBV19 and TRBJ2-3; 10 nucleotides line up with TRBD2. Germline V gene data show CDR1 as LNHDA and CDR2 as SQIVND (reference sequence). V lost 9 bases, J lost 0 bases, and 15 bases stayed unmatched. The CDR3 is 18 amino acids. The CDR3 spells CASQGASGGPTSTDTQYF. The CDR3, as DNA: TGTGCCAGCCAGGGGGCTAGCGGGGGACCTACTAGCACAGATACGCAGTATTTT.

This chain connects TRBV10-3 to TRBJ2-5; 14 bases agree with TRBD2. The germline V gene has CDR1 ENHRY and CDR2 SYGVKD. The CDR3 contains 16 residues. V lost 3 bases to trimming and J lost 2 bases; unmatched junction nucleotides: 2. CDR3 in DNA: TGTGCCATCAGTGATGGGACTAGCGGGGGTCAAGAGACCCAGTACTTC. Translating it yields CAISDGTSGGQETQYF.

V gene TRBV7-2 combines with J gene TRBJ1-1; D is possibly TRBD1 (5 bases). The CDR3 loop spans 14 amino acids. V lost 5 bases and J lost 4, with 14 bases in between. The germline V gene has CDR1 SGHTA and CDR2 FQGNSA. This chain's CDR3 is CASSQGRPATEAFF. CDR3 DNA sequence: TGTGCCAGCAGCCAGGGTAGGCCGGCCACTGAAGCTTTCTTT. Filled out from reference TRBV7-2 and TRBJ1-1, the complete variable domain reads GAGVSQSPSNKVTEKGKDVELRCDPISGHTALYWYRQSLGQGLEFLIYFQGNSAPDKSGLPSDRFSAERTGGSVSTLTIQRTQQEDSAVYLCASSQGRPATEAFFGQGTRLTVV.

The chain employs TRBV7-9 and TRBJ2-5; TRBD2 agrees at 10 bases. The J segment lost 5 bases and the V segment lost 7 bases, leaving 10 bases of the junction unmatched. The germline CDR1 and CDR2 sequences are SEHNR and FQNEAQ (reference sequence). The CDR3 runs to 15 residues. The CDR3, as DNA: TGTGCCAGCAACGGAGCGGGGGGGCCTCGGGAGACCCAGTACTTC. This encodes CASNGAGGPRETQYF.

The V gene is TRBV7-3, the J gene TRBJ2-7, with TRBD2 matching over 7 bases. The germline CDR1 and CDR2 sequences are SGHTA and FQGTGA. The CDR3 runs to 15 residues. The J segment lost 4 bases and the V segment lost 3 bases, leaving 9 bases of the junction unmatched. CDR3 bases: TGTGCCAGCAGCTTGGGGAGCGGGGCAGGTTACGAGCAGTACTTC. This sequence encodes CASSLGSGAGYEQYF.

Of note for this clone: This sample includes further DNA sequences coding for the same CDR3. The CDR3 nucleotides read TGTGCCAGCAGTTACGATGGGACTAGCACAGATACGCAGTATTTT. It translates to CASSYDGTSTDTQYF. The gene calls are TRBV6-5 and TRBJ2-3; the D gene is possibly TRBD2 (6 bases). V was clipped by 2 bases and J by 0 bases, with 9 bases between them. The CDR3 is 15 residues long. Germline CDR1 reads MNHEY; CDR2 reads SVGAGI.

The rearrangement links TRBV7-9 to TRBJ2-7; D is unresolved. The CDR3 has 11 amino acids. V lost 6 bases, J lost 2 bases, and 5 bases lay in between. Germline V gene data show CDR1 as SEHNR and CDR2 as FQNEAQ (reference sequence). The CDR3 spells CASRNTYEQYF. The CDR3 DNA reads TGTGCCAGCAGGAACACCTACGAGCAGTACTTC. Using reference TRBV7-9 and TRBJ2-7 for the parts outside the CDR3, the full variable domain is DTGVSQNPRHKITKRGQNVTFRCDPISEHNRLYWYRQTLGQGPEFLTYFQNEAQLEKSRLLSDRFSAERPKGSFSTLEIQRTEQGDSAMYLCASRNTYEQYFGPGTRLTVT.

The gene calls are TRBV24-1 and TRBJ2-1; weak D call: TRBD1 (6 bases). Trimming removed 3 bases at V and 12 bases at J, with 20 bases between. Germline V gives CDR1 KGHDR, CDR2 SFDVKD. The CDR3 length is 15 residues. The CDR3 DNA is TGTGCCACCAGTGATGAGGCAGGGGTCCCCCAGGGGCAGTTCTTC. This encodes CATSDEAGVPQGQFF.

The chain combines TRBV29-1 with TRBJ1-1; no definite D call. V was clipped by 4 bases and J by 0 bases, with 3 bases between them. This CDR3 is built from 11 residues. CDR1 is SQVTM and CDR2 is ANQGSEA in the germline V gene. CDR3 sequence: CSVAVNTEAFF. The CDR3 nucleotides read TGCAGCGTTGCCGTGAACACTGAAGCTTTCTTT. Complete variable domain (other parts from reference TRBV29-1 and TRBJ1-1): SAVISQKPSRDICQRGTSLTIQCQVDSQVTMMFWYRQQPGQSLTLIATANQGSEATYESGFVIDKFPISRPNLTFSTLTVSNMSPEDSSIYLCSVAVNTEAFFGQGTRLTVV.

This clone was counted a single time. This rearrangement joins TRBV5-6 to TRBJ1-4, with D possibly being TRBD1 (6 bases). V lost 6 bases, J lost 8 bases, and 23 bases lay in between. Germline V CDR1 and CDR2: SGHDT, YYEEEE. The CDR3 runs 16 residues. Here the CDR3 reads CASTPSRGTRGEKLFF. In nucleotides, the CDR3 is TGTGCCAGCACCCCCTCTAGGGGGACACGGGGCGAAAAACTGTTTTTT.

The chain has TRBV19 and TRBJ1-4, with D possibly TRBD1 on 6 matching bases. CDR1 is LNHDA and CDR2 is SQIVND in the germline V gene (reference sequence). Deletions cut 6 bases from V and 0 bases from J, with 17 bases between. This CDR3 comprises 17 residues. CDR3 region: CASRFDRREATNEKLFF. The DNA of the CDR3 is TGTGCCAGTAGGTTTGACAGGCGAGAGGCAACTAATGAAAAACTGTTTTTT.

The chain recombines TRBV28 with TRBJ1-6; TRBD1 matches 11 bases. Germline V gene data show CDR1 as MDHEN and CDR2 as SYDVKM. V lost 8 bases and J lost 7; bases outside the gene matches: 10. The CDR3 is made up of 16 amino acids. The CDR3: CASQIGTGGPNSPLHF. The CDR3 DNA reads as TGTGCCAGCCAAATCGGGACAGGGGGACCCAATTCACCCCTCCACTTT.

The chain recombines TRBV9 with TRBJ2-2, with D possibly being TRBD1 (6 bases). V shed 9 bases and J shed 1 base, with 25 bases lying between them. Per the germline V gene, CDR1 is SGDLS and CDR2 is YYNGEE. The CDR3 loop spans 18 amino acids. CDR3 protein: CANRGKNGGPQNTGELFF. The CDR3 DNA reads TGTGCCAATCGTGGTAAAAATGGGGGCCCACAGAACACCGGGGAGCTGTTTTTT.

This clone was observed a single time. The chain carries TRBV6-5 and TRBJ1-2, with D uncertain. CDR1 MNHEY and CDR2 SVGAGI come from the germline V gene. This CDR3 is built from 14 residues. Trimming removed 0 bases from V and 3 bases from J, with 8 bases in between. The CDR3 nucleotides read TGTGCCAGCAGTTACTCAGCGGTAGACTATGGCTACACCTTC. Translation: CASSYSAVDYGYTF.

The chain links TRBV19 to TRBJ2-2; D uncertain. V shed 3 bases and J shed 6 bases, with 5 bases lying between them. CDR1 is LNHDA and CDR2 is SQIVND in the germline V gene (reference sequence). The CDR3 consists of 12 residues. The CDR3 region is CASSIFSGELFF. The CDR3 DNA follows: TGTGCCAGTAGTATCTTTTCCGGGGAGCTGTTTTTT.

This chain connects TRBV19 to TRBJ2-1; D is unclear. Germline CDR1 is LNHDA and CDR2 is SQIVND (reference sequence). Trimming stripped 8 bases from V and 7 bases from J, with 24 bases between. The CDR3 is made up of 16 amino acids. The DNA of the CDR3 is TGTGCCAGTCCTATAGCTCGGCGGCCCACGTTGAATGAGCAGTTCTTC. Its translation is CASPIARRPTLNEQFF.

V is TRBV7-3 and J is TRBJ1-4; the D is unclear. From germline, CDR1 is SGHTA and CDR2 FQGTGA. CDR3 length: 15 residues. V shed 5 bases and J shed 5 bases, with 15 bases lying between them. CDR3 protein: CASSPASSPNEKLFF. CDR3 in DNA: TGTGCCAGCAGCCCAGCGAGCAGCCCGAATGAAAAACTGTTTTTT.

The V call is TRBV7-9, the J call TRBJ2-5; D call uncertain. The CDR3 has 14 amino acids. Per germline, CDR1 SEHNR and CDR2 FQNEAQ (reference sequence). V shed 5 bases and J shed 1 base, with 11 bases lying between them. The CDR3 sequence is CASSPVRSQETQYF. The CDR3 bases are TGTGCCAGCAGCCCGGTAAGAAGCCAAGAGACCCAGTACTTC.

The CDR3 nucleotides are TGCGCCAGCAGCGTATGGGCGGGTTCACCCCTCCACTTT. Protein sequence: CASSVWAGSPLHF. The rearrangement links TRBV4-1 to TRBJ1-6; D call uncertain. V lost 5 bases, J lost 9 bases, and 11 bases lay in between. Germline V gives CDR1 MGHRA, CDR2 YSYEKL. The CDR3 consists of 13 residues.